These T cell receptor beta chains were read from a single sample in a study of OX40 agonist ivuxolimab in advanced cancers. Profiled with immunoSEQ multiplex PCR; TCRdb holds only in-frame clones, not every one. The sample records around 100,000 clones, 90% being singletons. The sample was CD4+ or CD8+ T cells sorted from blood, taken in a trial of the OX40 agonist ivuxolimab. The receptor source for this set is an adult with an advanced solid tumor such as melanoma, head and neck, liver or kidney cancer. The CDR3 runs from the conserved cysteine through the conserved F or W. A D gene is named only where the DNA matches it firmly. The listing skips clone size in some rows; elsewhere it reads once, few, many or a size class.

D gene	J gene	V gene	clone size	CDR3 protein	CDR3 DNA
.	TRBJ2-3	TRBV6-5	once	CASKTGASTDTQYF	TGTGCCAGCAAGACGGGGGCTAGCACAGATACGCAGTATTTT
.	TRBJ2-1	TRBV6-1	.	CASRVIDEQFF	TGTGCCAGCAGGGTTATCGATGAGCAGTTCTTC
.	TRBJ1-4	TRBV25-1	.	CASSEPRGSTNEKLFF	TGTGCCAGCAGTGAACCCAGGGGATCAACTAATGAAAAACTGTTTTTT
TRBD2	TRBJ2-1	TRBV6-5	.	CASRSSGGANEQFF	TGTGCCAGCAGATCCAGCGGGGGGGCCAATGAGCAGTTCTTC
TRBD1	TRBJ1-2	TRBV2	once	CASTRQGLYGYTF	TGTGCCAGCACCCGACAGGGACTTTACGGCTACACCTTC
.	TRBJ1-1	TRBV5-4	.	CASSLRVSDTEAFF	TGTGCCAGCAGCCTAAGGGTGTCGGACACTGAAGCTTTCTTT
.	TRBJ2-1	TRBV4-1	.	CASSQVPRANEQFF	TGCGCCAGCAGCCAAGTACCGCGGGCCAATGAGCAGTTCTTC
.	TRBJ2-7	TRBV6-1	.	CASSERRGKDEQYF	TGTGCCAGCAGTGAACGAAGGGGAAAGGACGAGCAGTACTTC
TRBD2	TRBJ2-7	TRBV5-1	.	CASSPGSTSGHYRSYEQYF	TGCGCCAGCAGCCCTGGTTCCACTAGCGGGCACTACCGATCCTACGAGCAGTACTTC
.	TRBJ2-2	TRBV6-5	few	CASSYSFSRPGELFF	TGTGCCAGCAGTTACTCCTTTTCCCGGCCCGGGGAGCTGTTTTTT
.	TRBJ2-1	TRBV11-3	.	CASSPRVGVKQFF	TGTGCCAGCAGCCCCCGGGTGGGGGTTAAGCAGTTCTTC
.	TRBJ1-2	TRBV27	.	CASSTGTRRGGYTF	TGTGCCAGCAGTACCGGGACACGACGAGGTGGCTACACCTTC
TRBD1	TRBJ1-5	TRBV5-6	few	CASSLGTGINQPQHF	TGTGCCAGCAGCTTGGGGACAGGAATCAATCAGCCCCAGCATTTT
.	TRBJ1-2	TRBV6-6	.	CASSLRGYGYTF	TGTGCCAGCAGTTTGAGGGGGTATGGCTACACCTTC
.	TRBJ1-1	TRBV19	.	CASSIVGRGNTEAFF	TGTGCCAGTAGTATAGTGGGCAGGGGGAACACTGAAGCTTTCTTT
.	TRBJ2-7	TRBV19	.	CASRKLDGSYEQYF	TGTGCCAGTAGAAAACTCGACGGGTCCTACGAGCAGTACTTC
TRBD2	TRBJ2-3	TRBV4-2	.	CASSQGTSGVFSTDTQYF	TGTGCCAGCAGCCAGGGGACTAGCGGAGTTTTTAGCACAGATACGCAGTATTTT
.	TRBJ1-4	TRBV19	few	CASSTGGATNEKLFF	TGTGCCAGTAGTACCGGGGGCGCGACTAATGAAAAACTGTTTTTT
.	TRBJ2-7	TRBV5-1	.	CASSSQGISYEQYF	TGCGCCAGCAGCTCTCAGGGGATCTCCTACGAGCAGTACTTC
TRBD1	TRBJ1-2	TRBV2	.	CASSEGLDRNYGYTF	TGTGCCAGCAGTGAAGGTTTGGACAGGAACTATGGCTACACCTTC
TRBD2	TRBJ2-7	TRBV6-1	.	CASRISGIDSYEQYF	TGTGCCAGCAGGATTAGCGGGATCGACTCCTACGAGCAGTACTTC
.	TRBJ1-5	TRBV19	.	CASRQIDRSNQPQHF	TGTGCCAGTAGACAGATCGACAGGAGCAATCAGCCCCAGCATTTT
.	TRBJ2-2	TRBV11-2	.	CASSLIYTGELFF	TGTGCCAGCAGCTTAATTTACACCGGGGAGCTGTTTTTT
TRBD2	TRBJ2-2	TRBV7-9	.	CASSLGLAGSNTGELFF	TGTGCCAGCAGCCTAGGACTAGCGGGATCGAACACCGGGGAGCTGTTTTTT
TRBD2	TRBJ2-2	TRBV27	.	CASSGLAGGGTGELFF	TGTGCCAGCAGTGGGCTAGCGGGAGGAGGGACCGGGGAGCTGTTTTTT
.	TRBJ2-7	TRBV7-6	.	CASSHGSSSYEQYF	TGTGCCAGCAGCCACGGGAGCAGCTCCTACGAGCAGTACTTC
.	TRBJ2-7	TRBV29-1	.	CSVGQKSYEQYF	TGCAGCGTTGGGCAAAAGAGTTACGAGCAGTACTTC
TRBD2	TRBJ2-1	TRBV7-3	.	CASSTTSGTYNEQFF	TGTGCCAGCAGTACGACTAGCGGGACCTACAATGAGCAGTTCTTC
.	TRBJ1-1	TRBV29-1	once	CSDRHTEAFF	TGCAGCGACAGACACACTGAAGCTTTCTTT
.	TRBJ1-1	TRBV6-1	.	CASWQGLNTEAFF	TGTGCCAGTTGGCAGGGCCTTAACACTGAAGCTTTCTTT
TRBD2	TRBJ2-7	TRBV6-1	.	CASSWAGGPYEQYF	TGTGCCAGCAGTTGGGCGGGAGGCCCCTACGAGCAGTACTTC
.	TRBJ2-5	TRBV20-1	.	CSATGIETQYF	TGCAGTGCTACCGGGATCGAGACCCAGTACTTC
.	TRBJ1-1	TRBV19	.	CASSIIPSSEAFF	TGTGCCAGTAGTATAATCCCCTCTTCTGAAGCTTTCTTT
TRBD1	TRBJ2-3	TRBV6-5	once	CARGKRDRVADTQYF	TGTGCCAGGGGGAAGCGGGACAGGGTCGCAGATACGCAGTATTTT
TRBD1	TRBJ1-1	TRBV7-3	.	CASSFTGQYNTEAFF	TGTGCCAGCAGCTTCACGGGACAGTATAACACTGAAGCTTTCTTT
TRBD1	TRBJ2-1	TRBV2	once	CATTGTALPLSYNEQFF	TGTGCCACAACCGGGACAGCACTACCACTCTCCTACAATGAGCAGTTCTTC
TRBD1	TRBJ1-1	TRBV6-4	.	CASSVETGANEAFF	TGTGCCAGCAGTGTCGAAACAGGGGCAAATGAAGCTTTCTTT
TRBD1	TRBJ2-3	TRBV5-6	.	CASSFDRASTDTQYF	TGTGCCAGCAGCTTCGACAGGGCTAGCACAGATACGCAGTATTTT
TRBD1	TRBJ2-2	TRBV7-2	.	CASSSHRGRVGELFF	TGTGCCAGCAGCTCACACAGGGGGCGAGTCGGGGAGCTGTTTTTT
TRBD1	TRBJ2-1	TRBV28	.	CASSPQGTGLFF	TGTGCCAGCAGTCCCCAAGGGACAGGCCTGTTCTTC
.	TRBJ1-4	TRBV19	once	CASSIRPTDEKLFF	TGTGCCAGTAGTATCCGCCCCACCGACGAAAAACTGTTTTTT
.	TRBJ2-3	TRBV28	.	CASRPTSSTDTQYF	TGTGCCAGCAGACCTACCTCTAGCACAGATACGCAGTATTTT
TRBD1	TRBJ2-6	TRBV2	.	CASPAGTGRSGANVLTF	TGTGCCAGCCCGGCCGGGACAGGGCGCTCCGGGGCCAACGTCCTGACTTTC
.	TRBJ1-2	TRBV2	.	CASSGGRTNYGYTF	TGTGCCAGCAGCGGTGGACGGACTAACTATGGCTACACCTTC
TRBD2	TRBJ2-1	TRBV29-1	.	CSVVLAGGPNNEQFF	TGCAGCGTTGTATTAGCGGGAGGGCCCAACAATGAGCAGTTCTTC
.	TRBJ1-6	TRBV30	.	CAWSVLGSYNSPLHF	TGTGCCTGGAGTGTACTGGGTTCCTATAATTCACCCCTCCACTTT
TRBD1	TRBJ2-3	TRBV10-1	.	CASSEVRGNTQYF	TGCGCCAGCAGTGAGGTCAGGGGGAATACGCAGTATTTT
.	TRBJ1-3	TRBV25-1	.	CASSEYNTIYF	TGTGCCAGCAGTGAATATAACACCATATATTTT
TRBD1	TRBJ1-2	TRBV2	.	CASASRDRGVF	TGTGCCAGCGCTAGCCGGGACAGGGGCGTCTTC
TRBD1	TRBJ1-3	TRBV6-5	few	CASSFLPTGYGNTIYF	TGTGCCAGCAGTTTCTTACCGACAGGGTATGGAAACACCATATATTTT
.	TRBJ1-1	TRBV6-1	once	CATPEGGGQTEAFF	TGTGCCACCCCGGAGGGTGGGGGGCAGACTGAAGCTTTCTTT
.	TRBJ1-5	TRBV7-2	.	CASSLWGGGNQPQHF	TGTGCCAGCAGCTTATGGGGGGGAGGCAATCAGCCCCAGCATTTT
TRBD1	TRBJ2-7	TRBV7-8	.	CASSGRGRLSYEQYF	TGTGCCAGCAGCGGCAGGGGGCGACTCTCCTACGAGCAGTACTTC
.	TRBJ1-5	TRBV30	.	CAWSGTGLPQHF	TGTGCCTGGAGTGGAACAGGGCTGCCCCAGCATTTT
TRBD1	TRBJ1-4	TRBV5-1	.	CASSRQGAATNEKLFF	TGCGCCAGCAGCCGACAGGGGGCTGCAACTAATGAAAAACTGTTTTTT
TRBD2	TRBJ2-1	TRBV29-1	.	CSVGVAGVGNEQFF	TGCAGCGTTGGGGTAGCGGGAGTAGGCAATGAGCAGTTCTTC
.	TRBJ1-1	TRBV10-2	few	CASSGLEEAFF	TGCGCCAGCAGTGGATTGGAGGAAGCTTTCTTT
TRBD2	TRBJ2-1	TRBV5-1	.	CASSFRPAGASGGDEQFF	TGCGCCAGCAGCTTTAGACCGGCAGGGGCTAGCGGGGGAGATGAGCAGTTCTTC
.	TRBJ2-7	TRBV27	.	CASSRAAGPGEQYF	TGTGCCAGCAGCCGGGCGGCGGGACCAGGGGAGCAGTACTTC
TRBD1	TRBJ1-5	TRBV2	.	CASTARGNQPQHF	TGTGCCAGCACGGCCAGGGGGAATCAGCCCCAGCATTTT